These T cell receptor beta chains were read from a single sample in a study of T cells in Graves' hyperthyroidism and ophthalmopathy. MiXCR was run by TCRdb on the multiplex PCR reads, yielding one entry per CDR3 protein. The data show a few hundred thousand distinct CDR3 sequences, with roughly an eighth seen just once and about 4.9% held by the top ten. Sequences were obtained from blood. Receptor source: a woman between 18 and 30 years old with Graves' hyperthyroidism. Both conserved end residues are trimmed from each CDR3. The listing skips clone size in some rows; elsewhere it reads once, few, many or a size class.

clone size: many
V gene: TRBV13
J gene: TRBJ2-7
CDR3 protein: ASSLRLAFYEQY

clone size: .
V gene: TRBV20-1
J gene: TRBJ2-7
CDR3 protein: SAAGDYEQY

clone size: .
V gene: TRBV29-1
J gene: TRBJ1-1
CDR3 protein: SVEGQGGTEAF

clone size: many
V gene: TRBV6-1
J gene: TRBJ1-2
CDR3 protein: ASSEGQDNYGYT

clone size: many
V gene: TRBV28
J gene: TRBJ2-2
CDR3 protein: ASSIIAGVFSGELF

clone size: few
V gene: TRBV9
J gene: TRBJ2-1
CDR3 protein: ASSRELAGYNEQF

clone size: .
V gene: TRBV4-3
J gene: TRBJ1-6
CDR3 protein: ASSQVLRGNSPLH

clone size: .
V gene: TRBV7-8
J gene: TRBJ2-2
CDR3 protein: ASSLVLVNTGELF

clone size: many
V gene: TRBV12-3/TRBV12-4
J gene: TRBJ2-7
CDR3 protein: ASGQGAYEQY

clone size: .
V gene: TRBV28
J gene: TRBJ2-1
CDR3 protein: ASSHSGAGLAAFNEQF

clone size: few
V gene: TRBV20-1
J gene: TRBJ1-1
CDR3 protein: SAPTGGTEAF

clone size: few
V gene: TRBV20-1
J gene: TRBJ1-6
CDR3 protein: SADAFGSPLH

clone size: many
V gene: TRBV6-2/TRBV6-3
J gene: TRBJ2-7
CDR3 protein: ASSRTKYYEQY

clone size: .
V gene: TRBV7-2
J gene: TRBJ2-3
CDR3 protein: ASSLRGTRVGDTQY

clone size: .
V gene: TRBV4-1
J gene: TRBJ2-7
CDR3 protein: ASSLEETGLEQY

clone size: many
V gene: TRBV2
J gene: TRBJ2-7
CDR3 protein: ASSGDGLAGADEQY

clone size: many
V gene: TRBV11-2
J gene: TRBJ1-1
CDR3 protein: ASSLDRGATEAF

clone size: many
V gene: TRBV28
J gene: TRBJ2-7
CDR3 protein: ASRRYEQY

clone size: many
V gene: TRBV6-1
J gene: TRBJ1-1
CDR3 protein: ASSEIVGNTEAF

clone size: many
V gene: TRBV5-4
J gene: TRBJ1-4
CDR3 protein: ASSRQGTNEKLF

clone size: .
V gene: TRBV5-1
J gene: TRBJ2-7
CDR3 protein: ASSLVGQVVYEQY

clone size: few
V gene: TRBV7-2
J gene: TRBJ2-7
CDR3 protein: TSSLGIGGGGYEQY

clone size: .
V gene: TRBV15
J gene: TRBJ1-1
CDR3 protein: ATSRGGGSHRNTEAF

clone size: few
V gene: TRBV12-3/TRBV12-4
J gene: TRBJ2-6
CDR3 protein: ASSFPPGANVLT

clone size: few
V gene: TRBV13
J gene: TRBJ1-2
CDR3 protein: ASSLVDYGYT

clone size: many
V gene: TRBV29-1
J gene: TRBJ2-7
CDR3 protein: SVAMRVLEQY

clone size: .
V gene: TRBV5-1
J gene: TRBJ2-2
CDR3 protein: ASSLGHGGGELF

clone size: few
V gene: TRBV4-2
J gene: TRBJ1-5
CDR3 protein: ASSQVSRGNQPQH